This TCR beta chain was found in a study of blood T cell repertoires in COVID-19. The overall study: There were acute and convalescent COVID-19 samples, and they came from the United States, Italy and Spain. Sources were T cells, B-cell-depleted T cells, or PBMCs; the material itself was cDNA or gDNA.

Germline V gives CDR1 SGDLS, CDR2 YYNGEE. V lost 4 bases to trimming and J lost 8 bases; unmatched junction nucleotides: 5. This CDR3 region has 14 residues. Methods used by the authors: Amplified reference gene primers provided the basis for estimating nucleated cell counts. TCRdb's copy holds only in-frame clones and misses some; the assay was immunoSEQ multiplex PCR. The DNA was the basis for D and trimming; V, J and clone size are from that table. The table lists about 240,000 clones, about 83% of them singletons, with about 2% in the top ten. J is TRBJ2-1 and V is TRBV9; 11 bases agree with TRBD1. The receptor was derived from a man aged 30 to 45 who had recovered from COVID-19. Material for sequencing was peripheral blood. Written as DNA, the CDR3 is TGTGCCAGCAGCACGGACAGGGGGCGGTATGAGCAGTTCTTC. This gives the protein CASSTDRGRYEQFF.